This TCR beta chain came from a study of tumor and adjacent non-tumor tissue in lung cancer. Study-level information: Aged about 31 to 80 years, patients included roughly ten men and 4 to 6 women with stage I to III disease.

This sample's RNA came from whole unsorted tissue. Between August and November 2014, newly diagnosed, chemotherapy-naive lung cancer patients underwent thoracic surgery in China. A modified ARM-PCR protocol with three rounds of nested PCR amplified TCRbeta. TCRdb recomputed calls from the multiplex PCR reads with MiXCR, one row per CDR3 protein. The table lists over 100,000 distinct CDR3 sequences, roughly 80% of them singletons, with about 39% in the top ten. This CDR3 spans 15 amino acids. Germline V gives CDR1 SGHAT, CDR2 FQNNGV. Points on this clonotype: Its antigen remains unknown. A junction boundary mismatches the germline segment, possibly from a read error.

Study results and limitations: Tumor TCR diversity, when higher, was linked to shorter survival.

This chain links TRBV11-2 with TRBJ2-1; D is unclear. The sequenced sample consisted of lung tumor tissue. The receptor was isolated from a woman aged 55-69 years with non-small cell lung cancer. For the CDR3, the DNA is TGTGCCAGCACCCTCTCCCTCACGGCTTCCAATGAGCACTTCTTC. This encodes CASTLSLTASNEHFF.